These 25 T cell receptor beta chains originate from one sample sequenced in a study of cytomegalovirus exposure and HLA in healthy donors. 60 Vbeta and 13 Jbeta primers were used in PCR. TCRdb's table, derived via immunoSEQ multiplex PCR, lists solely in-frame clones and lacks some. The sample has 55,000 or so clones. Input material: PBMCs. The receptors come from a woman aged 45 to 65 in good health and CMV-seropositive.

This chain joins TRBV5-1 and TRBJ2-7; the D gene is possibly TRBD2 (5 bases). The V end lost 5 bases, the J end lost 1 base, and 16 bases lay between the germline ends. Looked up from germline, CDR1 is SGHRS and CDR2 is YFSETQ. The CDR3 spans 15 residues. The CDR3 DNA sequence: TGCGCCAGCAGACCTAGTACGACGGGGTCCTACGAGCAGTACTTC. Its translation is CASRPSTTGSYEQYF.

The chain employs TRBV2 and TRBJ2-5; either TRBD1 or TRBD2 may fit D (5 bases each). Gene TRBJ2-7 matches the end of the DNA better, so the J call may be wrong. Germline V lookup: CDR1 SNHLY, CDR2 FYNNEI. The CDR3 is made up of 14 amino acids. DNA of the CDR3: TGTGCCAGCAGTGAAGAACTCCCGGGACACGAGCAGTACTTC. Encoded protein: CASSEELPGHEQYF.

The gene calls are TRBV19 and TRBJ2-1, with 13 bases identical to TRBD2. The length of the CDR3 is 16 residues. Trimming took 5 bases from V and 10 from J; bases not matched to a gene: 11. CDR1 is LNHDA, CDR2 SQIVND, per germline (reference sequence). The CDR3 DNA follows: TGTGCCAGTAGTCTCGGACTAGCGGGAGCCCCAGGGGAGCAGTTCTTC. Its translation is CASSLGLAGAPGEQFF.

V is TRBV19 and J is TRBJ1-5, with 9 nucleotides matching TRBD1. Trimming cost V 3 bases and J 4 bases; bases outside gene matches: 10. The germline V gene has CDR1 LNHDA and CDR2 SQIVND (reference sequence). The CDR3 loop spans 17 amino acids. This CDR3 reads CASSILLGTGKNQPQHF. DNA for the CDR3: TGTGCCAGTAGTATCCTGTTAGGGACAGGGAAAAATCAGCCCCAGCATTTT. The full variable domain, rest sourced from reference TRBV19 and TRBJ1-5, is DGGITQSPKYLFRKEGQNVTLSCEQNLNHDAMYWYRQDPGQGLRLIYYSQIVNDFQKGDIAEGYSVSREKKESFPLTVTSAQKNPTAFYLCASSILLGTGKNQPQHFGDGTRLSIL.

V and J are TRBV18 and TRBJ1-2; maybe TRBD1 (5 bases). The V and J ends lost 1 base and 6 bases respectively, with 6 bases between them. Germline CDR1 and CDR2: KGHSH and LQKENI. CDR3 length equals 12 residues. The CDR3 here is CASSPQGNGYTF. The CDR3 DNA follows: TGTGCCAGCTCACCACAGGGGAATGGCTACACCTTC.

The J gene is TRBJ2-7, the V gene TRBV19; a weak D match, TRBD1 (6 bases). The CDR3 covers 16 residues. V was trimmed by 2 bases and J by 4 bases, leaving 18 bases between them. CDR1 and CDR2 from the germline V gene are LNHDA and SQIVND (reference sequence). The CDR3 is CASSIYSGERGYEQYF. DNA for the CDR3: TGTGCCAGTAGTATATACTCCGGGGAGAGGGGGTACGAGCAGTACTTC.

The chain combines TRBV5-1 with TRBJ2-7, with D possibly being TRBD2 (6 bases). Germline CDR1 and CDR2: SGHRS and YFSETQ. The CDR3 covers 15 residues. Trimming removed 5 bases at V and 0 bases at J, with 15 bases between. CDR3 DNA: TGCGCCAGCAGTTTTGCCGGGACTCCCTCCTACGAGCAGTACTTC. Its translation is CASSFAGTPSYEQYF.

The chain uses TRBV7-2 and TRBJ2-7, with D possibly TRBD1 on 5 matching bases. The germline V and J ends were trimmed by 5 bases and 4 bases, with 15 bases remaining between them. CDR3 size: 14 residues. CDR1 is SGHTA, CDR2 FQGNSA, per germline. CDR3 sequence: CASSRQGQIYEQYF. The CDR3 DNA is TGTGCCAGCAGCCGTCAGGGTCAGATTTACGAGCAGTACTTC.

This rearrangement joins TRBV7-2 to TRBJ1-2; 7 bases match TRBD1. This CDR3 contains 14 residues. Trimming cost V 3 bases and J 3 bases; bases outside gene matches: 4. Germline values: CDR1 SGHTA, CDR2 FQGNSA. As DNA, the CDR3 is TGTGCCAGCAGCTTCACCGGGACAGACTATGGCTACACCTTC. Encoded protein: CASSFTGTDYGYTF.

This chain uses TRBV19 with TRBJ1-4; 7 nucleotides match TRBD1. CDR3 size: 15 residues. CDR1 is LNHDA and CDR2 is SQIVND in the germline V gene (reference sequence). Losses at the gene ends were 7 bases for V and 7 bases for J; bases not matched to a gene: 12. The CDR3: CASTTRGTELEKLFF. The CDR3, as DNA: TGTGCCAGTACCACGAGGGGGACAGAACTTGAAAAACTGTTTTTT.

The J gene is TRBJ2-7, the V gene TRBV2; a possible D gene is TRBD2 (5 bases). The CDR3 runs 14 residues. Trimming removed 4 bases at V and 0 bases at J, with 10 bases between. Germline CDR1 is SNHLY and CDR2 is FYNNEI. The DNA of the CDR3 is TGTGCCAGCAGTGCCAAGACTACCTCCTACGAGCAGTACTTC. Translated, it gives CASSAKTTSYEQYF.

The chain employs TRBV27 and TRBJ2-5; TRBD1 agrees at 7 bases. The junction had 9 bases not matched to a gene; V was cut back by 6 bases and J by 2 bases. CDR3 length: 15 residues. CDR1 and CDR2 (germline): MNHEY, SMNVEV (reference sequence). CDR3 bases: TGTGCCAGCAGAAACCAACCGGGACAGCAAGAGACCCAGTACTTC. Residues: CASRNQPGQQETQYF.

This sequence joins TRBV7-9 and TRBJ2-1; no firm D call. The germline V gene has CDR1 SEHNR and CDR2 FQNEAQ (reference sequence). The CDR3 is 11 residues long. Deletions cut 3 bases from V and 5 bases from J, with 2 bases between. CDR3 sequence: CASSFDNEQFF. The CDR3 coding sequence is TGTGCCAGCAGCTTCGACAATGAGCAGTTCTTC.

The chain recombines TRBV7-9 with TRBJ1-1; the match to TRBD1 covers 7 bases. Germline V gene lookup returns CDR1 SEHNR and CDR2 FQNEAQ (reference sequence). After removal of 4 bases from V and 4 bases from J, the junction contained 9 bases not matched to a gene. The CDR3 loop spans 15 amino acids. The CDR3 DNA reads TGTGCCAGCAGCTCCCCGACAGGGCCGGGCACTGAAGCTTTCTTT. Its translation: CASSSPTGPGTEAFF.

V usage is TRBV18 and J usage is TRBJ1-5, with TRBD1 matching 9 bases. Germline V gives CDR1 KGHSH, CDR2 LQKENI. This CDR3 has 17 residues. Germline trimming cut 6 bases from V and 0 bases from J; bases unmatched to any gene: 9. The CDR3 sequence is CASSPPGQGYSNQPQHF. The DNA of the CDR3 is TGTGCCAGCTCGCCTCCGGGACAGGGATATAGCAATCAGCCCCAGCATTTT.

This chain joins TRBV4-3 and TRBJ2-1; TRBD2 matches at 16 bases. CDR1 and CDR2 (germline): LGHNA, YSLEER. V was pared by 5 bases and J by 7 bases, with 14 bases of the junction left unmatched. The CDR3 spans 19 residues. For the CDR3, the DNA is TGCGCCAGCAGCGAGGGACTAGCGGGGGGGCCACTCTATCGGAATGAGCAGTTCTTC. Protein sequence: CASSEGLAGGPLYRNEQFF.

The V gene is TRBV18, the J gene TRBJ1-5; tentatively, D is TRBD1 (6 bases). Trimming took off 5 bases at V and 8 bases at J, with 13 bases between the two ends. Germline CDR1 KGHSH, CDR2 LQKENI. The CDR3 is made up of 13 amino acids. The CDR3: CASSRNRDEPQHF. The CDR3 DNA reads TGTGCCAGCTCAAGGAACAGGGACGAGCCCCAGCATTTT.

This chain joins TRBV11-2 and TRBJ1-4; a possible D gene is TRBD1 (5 bases). CDR3 size: 14 residues. V was pared by 6 bases and J by 8 bases, with 16 bases between. Germline V gene data show CDR1 as SGHAT and CDR2 as FQNNGV. CDR3 protein: CASSFGGSGEKLFF. In DNA, the CDR3 is TGTGCCAGCAGTTTCGGGGGGTCAGGGGAAAAACTGTTTTTT.

The chain carries TRBV10-3 and TRBJ1-6; D might be TRBD1 (5 bases). CDR1 ENHRY and CDR2 SYGVKD come from the germline V gene. The CDR3 is 13 residues long. The V end lost 4 bases, the J end lost 8 bases, and 9 bases lay between the germline ends. The CDR3 region has the DNA TGTGCCATCAGTGGGGGCCGGGATTCACCCCTCCACTTT. The encoded protein is CAISGGRDSPLHF.

The J gene is TRBJ1-4, the V gene TRBV5-1; 8 bases match TRBD1. CDR1 SGHRS and CDR2 YFSETQ come from the germline V gene. The CDR3 covers 15 residues. The ends lost 7 bases at V and 0 bases at J; junction bases unmatched: 5. CDR3 in amino acids: CASHRGLATNEKLFF. The CDR3 DNA reads as TGCGCCAGCCACAGGGGGTTAGCAACTAATGAAAAACTGTTTTTT. Full variable domain (rest looked up from reference TRBV5-1 and TRBJ1-4): KAGVTQTPRYLIKTRGQQVTLSCSPISGHRSVSWYQQTPGQGLQFLFEYFSETQRNKGNFPGRFSGRQFSNSRSEMNVSTLELGDSALYLCASHRGLATNEKLFFGSGTQLSVL.

The chain joins TRBV6-5 to TRBJ1-2; 7 bases agree with TRBD1. The CDR3 consists of 13 residues. The V segment lost 7 bases and the J segment 8 bases; nucleotides outside the gene matches: 10. Germline values: CDR1 MNHEY, CDR2 SVGAGI. The CDR3 DNA follows: TGTGCCAGCACCTTCAGGGGGAATCGGGGCTACACCTTC. This gives the protein CASTFRGNRGYTF.

The chain uses TRBV7-2 and TRBJ2-7, with D possibly matching TRBD2 (6 bases). The CDR3 has 16 residues. Trimming took 1 base from V and 4 from J, leaving 17 bases between them. CDR1 SGHTA and CDR2 FQGNSA come from the germline V gene. DNA for the CDR3: TGTGCCAGCAGCTTAGGCGGAGGGGTTGGAGCTTACGAGCAGTACTTC. The encoded protein is CASSLGGGVGAYEQYF.

The J gene is TRBJ1-1, the V gene TRBV11-1; 7 nucleotides match TRBD1. J lost 1 base, V lost 1 base, and 0 bases had no gene match. From germline, CDR1 is SGHAT and CDR2 FQDESV (reference sequence). The CDR3 length is 14 residues. CDR3 protein: CASSLGTGNTEAFF. CDR3 DNA sequence: TGTGCCAGCAGCTTAGGGACAGGGAACACTGAAGCTTTCTTT. The variable domain in full, with the rest retrieved from reference TRBV11-1 and TRBJ1-1, is EAEVAQSPRYKITEKSQAVAFWCDPISGHATLYWYRQILGQGPELLVQFQDESVVDDSQLPKDRFSAERLKGVDSTLKIQPAELGDSAMYLCASSLGTGNTEAFFGQGTRLTVV.

The chain joins TRBV4-2 to TRBJ2-1; a weak D match, TRBD1 (7 bases). This CDR3 comprises 16 residues. With 4 bases removed from V and 1 base from J, the gap between germline ends came to 14 bases. Germline V gene sequence: CDR1 LGHNA, CDR2 YNFKEQ. The CDR3 spells CASSRRGQASYNEQFF. The CDR3 DNA follows: TGTGCCAGCAGCCGGAGGGGGCAGGCGTCCTACAATGAGCAGTTCTTC.

The rearrangement links TRBV5-4 to TRBJ1-3, with 12 bases fitting TRBD1. The CDR3 runs 18 residues. V shed 2 bases, J shed 4 bases, and the junction held 10 bases outside the gene matches. CDR1 and CDR2 from the germline V gene are SGHNT and YYREEE (reference sequence). CDR3: CASSLSRDRGPFGNTIYF. CDR3 nucleotides: TGTGCCAGCAGCTTAAGCCGGGACAGGGGGCCCTTCGGAAACACCATATATTTT.